The 24 T cell receptor beta chains below all came from one sample that was sequenced in a study of tumor and adjacent non-tumor tissue in lung cancer. Three rounds of nested PCR, following a modified ARM-PCR protocol, produced the TCRbeta library. TCRdb re-analysed the multiplex PCR reads in MiXCR, keeping a single row per CDR3 protein. The sample lists roughly 75,000 distinct CDR3 sequences; over 70% were seen once. RNA was extracted from bulk tissue without any cell sorting. Sequencing input: lung tumor tissue. These receptors all come from a woman in her forties or fifties with non-small cell lung cancer.

This clonotype came up a few times. Relative to the germline gene, one junction end is altered; a read error may explain this. V is TRBV12-3 or TRBV12-4 and J is TRBJ2-2; the match to TRBD2 covers 7 bases. This CDR3 has 18 residues. The DNA of the CDR3 is TGTGCCAGCAATAGACACGCCTTGGGACTAACGAACACCGGGGAACTGTTTTTT. Its protein is CASNRHALGLTNTGELFF.

The J gene is TRBJ1-5, the V gene TRBV21-1. TRBV21-1 is a pseudogene segment. This CDR3 is built from 16 residues. DNA of the CDR3: TGTGCCAGCAGCGGGATAGAAGGGAATAGCAATCAGCCCCAGCATTTT. It specifies CASSGIEGNSNQPQHF.

Regarding this clonotype: Lacking the conserved final phenylalanine or tryptophan, this CDR3 likely reflects a read error. The V call is TRBV4-1, the J call TRBJ2-1, with D maybe TRBD2 (5 bases). Germline V CDR1 and CDR2: MGHRA, YSYEKL. This CDR3 comprises 14 residues. The DNA of the CDR3 is TGCACCAGCAGCCAAGATCCATTTAGCGTTGAGCAGTTCTTA. As protein: CTSSQDPFSVEQFL.

A remark on this clonotype: Here the CDR3 omits its conserved ending phenylalanine or tryptophan, so a read error is the likely source. The chain carries TRBV12-3 or TRBV12-4 and TRBJ2-5, with TRBD2 identical over 8 bases. The CDR3 covers 14 residues. The CDR3 DNA is TGTGCCAGCGGTTTCAGCGGGAGACAAGAGACCCAGTACTTA. Translating gives CASGFSGRQETQYL.

As concerns this clonotype: A much more abundant neighbour one base away suggests this may be a read error. The V and J genes are TRBV10-2 and TRBJ1-2, with D uncertain. Germline V gene sequence: CDR1 WSHSY, CDR2 SAAADI. This CDR3 is 14 amino acids long. Here the CDR3 reads CASSESPANYGYIF. As DNA, the CDR3 is TGCGCCAGCAGTGAGTCACCAGCTAACTATGGCTACATCTTC.

The chain is built from TRBV6-6 and TRBJ2-5; D remains ambiguous. Trimming stripped 2 bases from V and 5 bases from J, with 12 bases between. Germline-derived CDR1 and CDR2 are MNHNY and SVGAGI (reference sequence). The CDR3 sequence is 14 residues long. The CDR3 region has the DNA TGTGCCAGCAGTTACGGGTCGTACGAGGAGACCCAGTACTTC. Translating gives CASSYGSYEETQYF.

Turning to this clonotype: One end of the junction varies from germline; a read error may be responsible. In nucleotides, the CDR3 is TGTGCCGCCCAGCGGACCAACCTCAATGAGCAGATCTTC. Amino acids: CAAQRTNLNEQIF. The chain has TRBV24-1 and TRBJ2-1; a weak D match, TRBD2 (5 bases). This CDR3 region has 13 residues. Per germline, CDR1 KGHDR and CDR2 SFDVKD.

This clonotype was seen a few times. The rearrangement links TRBV6-6 to TRBJ1-2; D gene uncertain. Germline loops: CDR1 MNHNY, CDR2 SVGAGI (reference sequence). The CDR3 covers 13 residues. The V end was cut by 11 bases, the J end by 3 bases, with 16 bases between. DNA for the CDR3: TGTGCCGGTAGTTATAACAAGGACTATGGCTACACCTTC. Its protein product is CAGSYNKDYGYTF.

A word on this clonotype: An end of the junction does not agree with germline; a read error may underlie this. This chain joins TRBV12-3 or TRBV12-4 and TRBJ2-7, with D possibly matching TRBD1 (5 bases). The length of the CDR3 is 15 residues. CDR3 region: CASSLMGLDLSNQYF. The CDR3 nucleotides are TGCGCCAGTTCTCTCATGGGGCTGGACCTCAGCAACCAGTACTTC.

The chain uses TRBV11-2 and TRBJ2-7, with D perhaps matching TRBD1 (5 bases). CDR1 is SGHAT, CDR2 FQNNGV, per germline. The CDR3 has 14 amino acids. V was trimmed by 7 bases and J by 2 bases, leaving 15 bases between them. CDR3 residues: CASNMTDTAYEQYF. DNA of the CDR3: TGTGCCAGCAACATGACGGACACCGCCTACGAGCAGTACTTC. Using reference TRBV11-2 and TRBJ2-7 for the parts outside the CDR3, the full variable domain is EAGVAQSPRYKIIEKRQSVAFWCNPISGHATLYWYQQILGQGPKLLIQFQNNGVVDDSQLPKDRFSAERLKGVDSTLKIQPAKLEDSAVYLCASNMTDTAYEQYFGPGTRLTVT.

A remark on this clonotype: The junction differs from germline at one of its ends, possibly a read error. V gene TRBV11-1 combines with J gene TRBJ2-5, with D possibly matching TRBD1 (6 bases). CDR1 and CDR2 from the germline V gene are SGHAT and FQDESV (reference sequence). The CDR3 covers 12 residues. CDR3 DNA sequence: TGTGCCGGCAGTTCGACGGGACAAGGCCAGTACTTC. Translating gives CAGSSTGQGQYF.

This clonotype has more than one count but fewer than ten. This may be a read error: a much more frequent sequence differs by one nucleotide. V is TRBV4-1 and J is TRBJ2-2; 7 positions agree with TRBD2. CDR3 length: 18 residues. Trimming at V came to 4 bases and at J to 1 base, leaving 12 bases not matched to a gene. Germline CDR1 reads MGHRA; CDR2 reads YSYEKL. The CDR3 region has the DNA TGCGCCAGCAGCCGCGCGACTGGCGGGAGCGGGAACACCGGGGAGCTGTTTTTT. Amino acid sequence: CASSRATGGSGNTGELFF.

Of note for this clonotype: One end of the junction does not line up with germline, which may come from a read error. The chain couples TRBV19 to TRBJ2-1; 9 positions match TRBD2. Germline CDR1 reads LNHDA; CDR2 reads SQIVND (reference sequence). The CDR3 has 16 residues. The CDR3 DNA sequence: TGTGGCAGTAATCCTTGGCGGGAGGGATCCTACAATGAGCAGTTCTTC. This translates into CGSNPWREGSYNEQFF.

About this clonotype: Germline and junction disagree at one end, which may indicate a read error. The chain employs TRBV5-4 and TRBJ2-7; the D gene is possibly TRBD2 (5 bases). This CDR3 is 14 amino acids long. The germline CDR1 and CDR2 sequences are SGHNT and YYREEE (reference sequence). CDR3 protein: CVSSPRLGGYEQYF. In DNA form, the CDR3 reads TGTGTCAGCAGCCCCCGTCTTGGAGGCTACGAGCAGTACTTC.

Worth noting for this clonotype: Germline is not matched at one junction end, which may reflect a read error. The rearrangement links TRBV6-1 to TRBJ2-7; D uncertain. The CDR3 is 16 residues long. Per the germline V gene, CDR1 is MNHNS and CDR2 is SASEGT. Here the CDR3 DNA reads TGTGTCAGCAGTGAATTGGTGGGAACCCCTCACTACGAGCGGTACTTC. Encoded protein: CVSSELVGTPHYERYF.

In its sample, this clonotype was seen once. This CDR3 reads CASSPDRGGAEAFF. CDR3 DNA sequence: TGTGCCAGCTCCCCAGACAGGGGAGGGGCTGAAGCTTTCTTT. The chain combines TRBV18 with TRBJ1-1; 8 bases match TRBD1. There are 14 residues in the CDR3. Per germline, CDR1 KGHSH and CDR2 LQKENI. The J segment lost 6 bases and the V segment lost 6 bases, leaving 9 bases of the junction unmatched.

On this clonotype: One end of the junction varies from germline; a read error may be responsible. The chain combines TRBV6-5 with TRBJ2-1, with TRBD2 identical over 8 bases. The CDR3 is 17 amino acids. Germline CDR1 and CDR2: MNHEY and SVGAGI. The CDR3 reads CASGHASGRRGDNEEFF. In nucleotides, the CDR3 is TGTGCCAGCGGGCACGCCTCGGGGCGGCGGGGGGACAATGAGGAGTTCTTC.

About this clonotype: The junction differs from germline at one of its ends, possibly a read error. The chain carries TRBV29-1 and TRBJ1-5, with D hard to call. Germline CDR1 and CDR2: SQVTM and ANQGSEA. CDR3 size: 13 residues. This CDR3 is CSIRGGGNQSQHF. CDR3 nucleotides: TGCAGTATCCGCGGCGGAGGCAATCAGTCCCAGCATTTT. The whole variable domain, remainder taken from reference TRBV29-1 and TRBJ1-5, is SAVISQKPSRDICQRGTSLTIQCQVDSQVTMMFWYRQQPGQSLTLIATANQGSEATYESGFVIDKFPISRPNLTFSTLTVSNMSPEDSSIYLCSIRGGGNQSQHFGDGTRLSIL.

In regard to this clonotype: Sequence at one end of the junction differs from germline and may be a read error. This chain joins TRBV6-5 and TRBJ2-3; D is unresolved. Germline lookup yields CDR1 MNHEY and CDR2 SVGAGI. This CDR3 comprises 15 residues. The CDR3 is CPSSPEISATDTQYF. Written as DNA, the CDR3 is TGTCCCAGCTCCCCCGAGATATCTGCGACAGATACGCAGTATTTT.

A note on this clonotype: One junction end does not reproduce the germline sequence, and a read error may be involved. CDR3 sequence (DNA): TGCACTGCTAGAGCAAGGGTAGACACAGGCAAGGGTTACTATGGCTACACCTTC. Translating gives CTARARVDTGKGYYGYTF. The V gene is TRBV20-1, the J gene TRBJ1-2; a weak D match, TRBD1 (5 bases). This CDR3 has 18 amino acids. Looked up from germline, CDR1 is DFQATT and CDR2 is SNEGSKA (reference sequence).

Concerning this clonotype itself: A read error may be the cause here, since a much bigger clone is one base away. The V call is TRBV5-1, the J call TRBJ2-7, with 9 bases lining up with TRBD1. The CDR3 length is 15 residues. Germline V gives CDR1 SGHRS, CDR2 YFSETQ. CDR3: CASSPLTGGQVEKYF. The CDR3 region has the DNA TGCGCCAGCAGCCCCCTCACAGGGGGCCAGGTCGAGAAGTACTTC.

V usage is TRBV20-1 and J usage is TRBJ2-2; TRBD2 matches at 8 bases. The CDR3 has 15 amino acids. CDR1 is DFQATT, CDR2 SNEGSKA, per germline (reference sequence). The CDR3 DNA is TGCATTGTTAGATTGCCGGGACTAGTAACCGGGGAGCTGTTTTTT. Translated: CIVRLPGLVTGELFF.

This clonotype was found many times. The chain is built from TRBV7-9 and TRBJ2-2; maybe TRBD1 (8 bases). Looked up from germline, CDR1 is SEHNR and CDR2 is FQNEAQ (reference sequence). This CDR3 region has 17 residues. V lost 4 bases and J 2 bases, leaving 17 bases between the germline ends. CDR3 DNA: TGTGCCAGCAGCTGGGGGGGACAGGCCTTTAACACCGGGGAGCTGTTTTTT. As protein: CASSWGGQAFNTGELFF.

Ten or more counts support this clonotype. The V and J genes are TRBV6-6 and TRBJ1-2, with TRBD1 matching over 7 bases. The CDR3 length is 14 residues. CDR1 and CDR2 (germline): MNHNY, SVGAGI (reference sequence). V lost 6 bases, J lost 4 bases, and 8 bases stayed unmatched. The CDR3 bases are TGTGCCAGCAGCCCCGGGACAGCCTCCTATGGCTACACCTTC. Translated: CASSPGTASYGYTF.